The sequence of this TCR beta chain was determined in a study of early T cells in non-severe SARS-CoV-2 infection. Using its own MiXCR run on the 5' RACE reads, TCRdb lists one record per CDR3 protein. This table holds approximately 65,000 distinct CDR3 sequences, roughly an eighth found once. The study, taken as a whole, reports: Matching results from VDJdb favored anti-spike CD8 responses, leaving private and CD4 specificities undetected.

A word on this clonotype: Its antigen is unidentified.

The CDR3 consists of 14 residues. Trimming left V 4 bases short and J 2 bases short, with 13 bases between. The germline gives CDR1 SGHRS, CDR2 YFSETQ. V and J are TRBV5-1 and TRBJ2-7, with D perhaps TRBD2 (7 bases). The specimen was whole blood. This clonotype originated in an adult who was a healthcare worker with PCR-confirmed SARS-CoV-2 infection or an uninfected control (not recorded which). The CDR3 coding sequence is TGCGCCAGCAGCGCCGGCGGGGGCCCCTACGAGCAGTACTTC. Its protein is CASSAGGGPYEQYF.